The subject of this entry is one T cell receptor (beta chain). Its antigen is not known. The entry originates in a study of T cell clones after liver transplantation. Study-wide context: A pre-transplant mixed lymphocyte reaction with TCRbeta sequencing defined graft-donor-reactive clones followed in post-transplant blood. Patients counted as tolerant after at least one year off all immunosuppression, enzymes not exceeding twice normal.

Proliferating CFSE-low MLR cells were sequenced to define alloreactive TCRbeta sequences. Here immunoSEQ multiplex PCR was the method, and the copy in TCRdb shows in-frame clones only, minus some. The sample includes roughly 4,800 clones, roughly 27% of them seen just once. The germline gives CDR1 LGHNA, CDR2 YSLEER. This CDR3 contains 14 residues. The germline V and J ends were trimmed by 1 base and 4 bases, with 10 bases remaining between them. The source is a human patient who received a liver transplant. Among the T cells, some may be from the graft donor. Material for sequencing was CD4+ T cells from cultured PBMCs. This rearrangement joins TRBV4-3 to TRBJ2-5, with a tentative D call TRBD1 (5 bases). Here the CDR3 DNA reads TGCGCCAGCAGCCAAGTTAGGGGTCTAGAGACCCAGTACTTC. Encoded protein: CASSQVRGLETQYF.